This paragraph reports one T cell receptor (beta chain). Its cognate antigen is unknown. One end of the junction is discordant with germline, which a read error may explain. With the Oncomine TCR Beta short-read assay, DNA from cultured CD4+ T cells was sequenced. One entry per CDR3 protein, called by TCRdb with MiXCR from the PCR reads. Found here are approximately 7,000 distinct CDR3 sequences, about 66% of them singletons; the top ten hold about 20%. Treatment of the sample: roughly ten-day PBMC culture with coronavirus spike peptide pools or control peptides (ViraFEST assay). The data were obtained in a study of vaccination and CD4 T cells after COVID-19. CDR1 and CDR2 from the germline V gene are SGHNT and YYREEE (reference sequence). This CDR3 contains 13 residues.

The V call is TRBV5-4, the J call TRBJ1-6; D remains ambiguous. The TCR comes from a human donor who had recovered from COVID-19. Sequencing was done on a sample of CD4+ T cells from blood, cultured in vitro. CDR3 sequence reads: CAGSPGQGSPLHF. DNA of the CDR3: TGTGCCGGCAGCCCCGGGCAAGGTTCACCCCTCCACTTT.